This is a list of T cell receptor beta chains from one sample in a study of tumor and adjacent non-tumor tissue in lung cancer. TCRdb analysed the multiplex PCR reads with MiXCR anew, one entry per CDR3 protein. The sample yields about 75,000 distinct CDR3 sequences, around four fifths seen once. The sequencing input was lung tumor tissue. These receptors were obtained from a woman in her forties or fifties with non-small cell lung cancer. The conserved cysteine and the conserved F or W are not part of the CDR3 here.

V gene	CDR3 length	J gene	CDR3 protein
TRBV28	13	TRBJ2-5	ASNLSGLGKETQY
TRBV6-1	14	TRBJ2-3	ANSGTLAGGRDTQY
TRBV11-2	9	TRBJ2-5	ASGITETQY
TRBV5-1	12	TRBJ2-2	ANSLGQTPGELF
TRBV9	11	TRBJ2-7	TSSVGECYEQY
TRBV6-2/TRBV6-3	12	TRBJ2-3	ASCMDSEADTQY
TRBV11-2	12	TRBJ2-7	ASSLVRDSYEQY
TRBV29-1	10	TRBJ2-2	SVGQGAGELF
TRBV11-2	11	TRBJ1-5	ASSFRSNQPQH
TRBV11-2	13	TRBJ2-1	ASNLESRGNHEQF
TRBV2	10	TRBJ2-7	ACSPPGYEQY
TRBV12-3/TRBV12-4	11	TRBJ2-5	ASCRGRQKTQY
TRBV4-2	14	TRBJ2-3	ASNEGRGSGADTQY
TRBV4-1	13	TRBJ1-5	VSSQDELRRQSQH
TRBV10-3	13	TRBJ2-7	AIGEARQGGSEQY
TRBV5-5	14	TRBJ2-5	TSSATGTGGAETHY
TRBV2	11	TRBJ2-3	ACQLEYTDTQY
TRBV6-1	11	TRBJ1-2	ASQGGVGYGYT
TRBV6-1	13	TRBJ2-7	TSSEGLAGCYEQY
TRBV6-1	13	TRBJ2-7	AIHRRVAGLYEQY
TRBV11-2	9	TRBJ2-7	ASSLELGQY
TRBV10-3	13	TRBJ1-5	SISGGQGAVQPQH
TRBV5-4	14	TRBJ2-3	ASSLASGSDADTQY
TRBV7-9	12	TRBJ2-2	GSSKNPNTGELF
TRBV12-3/TRBV12-4	13	TRBJ2-1	ASSSEASGYNAEF
TRBV4-1	15	TRBJ2-2	ASSPLGQGCGTGELF
TRBV4-2	18	TRBJ2-2	GSSQDRLAGGLGNTGEPF
TRBV9	12	TRBJ2-7	ASSVAVQGNEQY
TRBV28	10	TRBJ1-1	ASGRRDTEVF
TRBV14	13	TRBJ2-1	TSSPGTRGYNEQF
TRBV11-2	12	TRBJ2-7	TNSYGRPSYEQY
TRBV4-2	14	TRBJ2-7	ASSRVKGAGNYEQH
TRBV6-5	11	TRBJ2-3	AMSGSRTDTQY
TRBV6-1	10	TRBJ2-7	AVKPSSYEQY
TRBV6-1	14	TRBJ2-6	ASSEHSGSGAIVLT
TRBV4-2	14	TRBJ2-7	ASNQDETSGSYEQY
TRBV5-5	11	TRBJ1-5	ASSRSFHQPQH
TRBV11-2	13	TRBJ1-2	DSSSLGGGAFGYT
TRBV29-1	10	TRBJ2-7	SVDSSLGKQY
TRBV11-2	13	TRBJ2-1	ASSLEANWRAEQF
TRBV4-2	13	TRBJ1-5	VNSQDLTSNQPQH
TRBV12-3/TRBV12-4	15	TRBJ2-1	AISRHHLAGESDEQF
TRBV6-2/TRBV6-3	15	TRBJ2-2	ASNAGSGTANIGELY
TRBV6-1	13	TRBJ2-3	ASSELAGGPDTLY
TRBV6-1	10	TRBJ1-5	ASWDGNQPQH
TRBV29-1	11	TRBJ2-5	SVRMGSEETQY
TRBV4-1	11	TRBJ1-1	ASGRGTTTEAL
TRBV12-3/TRBV12-4	11	TRBJ2-5	ASCRGRQETQY
TRBV5-4	13	TRBJ1-4	AGRSQGPTNEKLF